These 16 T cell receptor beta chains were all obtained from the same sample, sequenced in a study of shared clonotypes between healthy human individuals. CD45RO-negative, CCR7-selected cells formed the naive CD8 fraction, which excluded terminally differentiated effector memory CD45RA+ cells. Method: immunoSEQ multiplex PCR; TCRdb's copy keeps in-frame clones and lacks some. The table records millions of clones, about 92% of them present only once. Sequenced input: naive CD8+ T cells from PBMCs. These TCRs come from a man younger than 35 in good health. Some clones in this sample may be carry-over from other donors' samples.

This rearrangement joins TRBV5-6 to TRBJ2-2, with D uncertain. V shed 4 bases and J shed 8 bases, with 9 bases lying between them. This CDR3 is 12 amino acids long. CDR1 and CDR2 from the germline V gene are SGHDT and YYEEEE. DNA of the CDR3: TGTGCCAGCAGCGTCCTTGGGGGGGAGCTGTTTTTT. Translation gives CASSVLGGELFF.

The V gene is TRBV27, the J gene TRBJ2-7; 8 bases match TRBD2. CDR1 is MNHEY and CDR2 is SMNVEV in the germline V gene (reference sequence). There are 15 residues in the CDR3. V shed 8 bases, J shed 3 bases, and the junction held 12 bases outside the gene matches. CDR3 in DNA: TGTGCCAGCTCGGCACTTAGCGGGACGATCTACGAGCAGTACTTC. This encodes CASSALSGTIYEQYF.

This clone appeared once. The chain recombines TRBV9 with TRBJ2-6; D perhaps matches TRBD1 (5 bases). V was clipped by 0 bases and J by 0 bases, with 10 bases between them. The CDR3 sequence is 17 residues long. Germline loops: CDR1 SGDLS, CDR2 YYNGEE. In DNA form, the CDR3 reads TGTGCCAGCAGCGTAGGCCCAGGGCACTCTGGGGCCAACGTCCTGACTTTC. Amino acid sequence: CASSVGPGHSGANVLTF. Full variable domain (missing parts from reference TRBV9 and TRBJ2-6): DSGVTQTPKHLITATGQRVTLRCSPRSGDLSVYWYQQSLDQGLQFLIQYYNGEERAKGNILERFSAQQFPDLHSELNLSSLELGDSALYFCASSVGPGHSGANVLTFGAGSRLTVL.

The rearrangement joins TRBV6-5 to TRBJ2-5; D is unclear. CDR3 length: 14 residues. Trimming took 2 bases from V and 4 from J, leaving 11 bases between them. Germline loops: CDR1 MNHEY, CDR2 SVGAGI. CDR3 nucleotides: TGTGCCAGCAGTTACCTTCCGGGTGGAGAGACCCAGTACTTC. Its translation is CASSYLPGGETQYF.

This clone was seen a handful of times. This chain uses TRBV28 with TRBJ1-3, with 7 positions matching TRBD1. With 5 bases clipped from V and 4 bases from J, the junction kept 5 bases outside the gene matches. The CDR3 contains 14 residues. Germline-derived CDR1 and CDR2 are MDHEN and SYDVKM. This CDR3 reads CASSLGTAGNTIYF. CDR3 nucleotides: TGTGCCAGCAGTCTAGGGACAGCCGGAAACACCATATATTTT.

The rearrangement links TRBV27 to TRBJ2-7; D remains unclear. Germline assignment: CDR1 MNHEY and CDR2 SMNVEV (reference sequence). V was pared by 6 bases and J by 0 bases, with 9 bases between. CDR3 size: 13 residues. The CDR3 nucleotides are TGTGCCAGCAGAAGGGTTTCCTCCTACGAGCAGTACTTC. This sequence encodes CASRRVSSYEQYF.

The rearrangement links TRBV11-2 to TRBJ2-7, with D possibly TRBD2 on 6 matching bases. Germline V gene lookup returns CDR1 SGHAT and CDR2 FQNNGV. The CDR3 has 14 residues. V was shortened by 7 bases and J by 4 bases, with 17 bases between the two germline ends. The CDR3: CASTPPGREYEQYF. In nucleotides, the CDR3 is TGTGCCAGCACCCCTCCTGGACGGGAGTACGAGCAGTACTTC.

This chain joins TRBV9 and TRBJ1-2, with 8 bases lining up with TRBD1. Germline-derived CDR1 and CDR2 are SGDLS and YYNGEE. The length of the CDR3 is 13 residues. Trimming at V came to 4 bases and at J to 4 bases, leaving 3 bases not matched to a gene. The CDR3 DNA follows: TGTGCCAGCAGCACCGGGACAGGCTATGGCTACACCTTC. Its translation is CASSTGTGYGYTF.

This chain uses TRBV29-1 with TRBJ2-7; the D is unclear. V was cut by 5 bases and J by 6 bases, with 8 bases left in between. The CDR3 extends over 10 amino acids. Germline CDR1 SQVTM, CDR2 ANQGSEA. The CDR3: CSVLWREQYF. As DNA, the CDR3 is TGCAGCGTTCTATGGCGCGAGCAGTACTTC.

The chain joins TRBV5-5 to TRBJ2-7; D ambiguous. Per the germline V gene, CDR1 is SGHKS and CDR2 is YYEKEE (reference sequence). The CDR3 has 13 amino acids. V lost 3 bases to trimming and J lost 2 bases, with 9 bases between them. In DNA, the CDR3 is TGTGCCAGCAGCTCGGCCTCTCCCTACGAGCAGTACTTC. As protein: CASSSASPYEQYF. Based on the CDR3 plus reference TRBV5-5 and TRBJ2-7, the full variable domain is DAGVTQSPTHLIKTRGQQVTLRCSPISGHKSVSWYQQVLGQGPQFIFQYYEKEERGRGNFPDRFSARQFPNYSSELNVNALLLGDSALYLCASSSASPYEQYFGPGTRLTVT.

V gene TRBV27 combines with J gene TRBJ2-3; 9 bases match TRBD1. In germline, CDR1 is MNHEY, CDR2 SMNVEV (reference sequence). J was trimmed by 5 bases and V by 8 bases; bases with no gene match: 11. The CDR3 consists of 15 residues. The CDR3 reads CASSSPGTGLDTQYF. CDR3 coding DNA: TGTGCCAGCTCCTCCCCCGGGACAGGGTTAGATACGCAGTATTTT.

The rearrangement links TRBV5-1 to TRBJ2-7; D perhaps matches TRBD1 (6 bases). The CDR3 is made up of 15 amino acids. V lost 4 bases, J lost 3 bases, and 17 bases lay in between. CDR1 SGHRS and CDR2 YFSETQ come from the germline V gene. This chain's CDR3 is CASSPVQGINYEQYF. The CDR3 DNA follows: TGCGCCAGCAGCCCCGTACAGGGAATTAACTACGAGCAGTACTTC.

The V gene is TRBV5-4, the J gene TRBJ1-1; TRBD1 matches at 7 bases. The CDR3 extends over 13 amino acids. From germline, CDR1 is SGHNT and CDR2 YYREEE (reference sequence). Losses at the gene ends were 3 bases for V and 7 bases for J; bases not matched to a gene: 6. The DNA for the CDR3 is TGTGCCAGCAGCTCTGACAGGGTCTATGAAGCTTTCTTT. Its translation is CASSSDRVYEAFF. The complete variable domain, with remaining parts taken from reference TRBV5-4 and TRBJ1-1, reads ETGVTQSPTHLIKTRGQQVTLRCSSQSGHNTVSWYQQALGQGPQFIFQYYREEENGRGNFPPRFSGLQFPNYSSELNVNALELDDSALYLCASSSDRVYEAFFGQGTRLTVV.

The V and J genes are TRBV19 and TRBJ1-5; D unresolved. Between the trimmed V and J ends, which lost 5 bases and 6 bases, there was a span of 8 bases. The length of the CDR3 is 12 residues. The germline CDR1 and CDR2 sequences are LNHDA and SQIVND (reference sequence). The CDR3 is CASSSPGQPQHF. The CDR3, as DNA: TGTGCCAGTAGTTCCCCCGGTCAGCCCCAGCATTTT. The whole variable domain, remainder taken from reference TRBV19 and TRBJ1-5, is DGGITQSPKYLFRKEGQNVTLSCEQNLNHDAMYWYRQDPGQGLRLIYYSQIVNDFQKGDIAEGYSVSREKKESFPLTVTSAQKNPTAFYLCASSSPGQPQHFGDGTRLSIL.

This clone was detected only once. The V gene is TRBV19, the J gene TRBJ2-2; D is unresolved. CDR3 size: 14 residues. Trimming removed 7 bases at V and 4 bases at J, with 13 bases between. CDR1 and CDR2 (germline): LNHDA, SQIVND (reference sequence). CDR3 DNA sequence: TGTGCCAGTACCTATGGAGAAGGCACCGGGGAGCTGTTTTTT. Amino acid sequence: CASTYGEGTGELFF.

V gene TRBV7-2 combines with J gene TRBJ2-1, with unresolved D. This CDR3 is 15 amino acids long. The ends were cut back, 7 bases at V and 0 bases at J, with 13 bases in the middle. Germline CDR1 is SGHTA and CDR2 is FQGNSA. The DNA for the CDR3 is TGTGCCAGCACTTCTGAGATAAGCTCCTACAATGAGCAGTTCTTC. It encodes CASTSEISSYNEQFF.